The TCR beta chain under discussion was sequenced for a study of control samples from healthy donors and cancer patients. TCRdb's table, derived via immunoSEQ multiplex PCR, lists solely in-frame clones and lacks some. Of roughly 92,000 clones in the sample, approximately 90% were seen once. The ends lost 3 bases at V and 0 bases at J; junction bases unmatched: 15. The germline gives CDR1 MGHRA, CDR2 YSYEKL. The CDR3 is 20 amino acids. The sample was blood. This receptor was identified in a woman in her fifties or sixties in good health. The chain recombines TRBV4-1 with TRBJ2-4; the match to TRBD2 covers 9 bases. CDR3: CASSQPRGGRGALAKNIQYF. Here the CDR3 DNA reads TGCGCCAGCAGCCAGCCGCGGGGGGGGCGCGGTGCTTTAGCCAAAAACATTCAGTACTTC.